This entry lists 8 T cell receptor beta chains sequenced from one sample in a study of T cell changes during pregnancy in multiple sclerosis. The protocol was immunoSEQ multiplex PCR, while the TCRdb copy is restricted to in-frame clones and leaves out a portion. This sample has 15,000 to 20,000 clones, with 88% found just once. Specimen: CD8+ T cells from peripheral blood mononuclear cells, collected after pregnancy. These receptors were collected from a female donor in good health, enrolled as a control in a pregnancy study.

The rearrangement joins TRBV19 to TRBJ2-5; 7 bases match TRBD2. The CDR3 runs 13 residues. V lost 7 bases and J lost 3; bases outside the gene matches: 5. The germline CDR1 and CDR2 sequences are LNHDA and SQIVND (reference sequence). The CDR3 protein is CASMKAGKETQYF. Here the CDR3 DNA reads TGTGCCAGTATGAAAGCGGGGAAAGAGACCCAGTACTTC.

The V call is TRBV27, the J call TRBJ2-7, with D maybe TRBD1 (8 bases). With 5 bases removed from V and 2 bases from J, the gap between germline ends came to 16 bases. Germline CDR1 is MNHEY and CDR2 is SMNVEV (reference sequence). The CDR3 has 15 residues. CDR3 loop: CASSPTGGGTYEQYF. The CDR3 nucleotides are TGTGCCAGCAGTCCTACAGGGGGAGGGACCTACGAGCAGTACTTC.

This clone appeared a single time. The V gene is TRBV28, the J gene TRBJ2-2; perhaps TRBD2 as D (6 bases). The germline V gene has CDR1 MDHEN and CDR2 SYDVKM. The CDR3 loop spans 17 amino acids. V lost 5 bases, J lost 2 bases, and 18 bases lay in between. CDR3 DNA: TGTGCCAGCAGTCCCTGGGGGGAGAGCCTTAACACCGGGGAGCTGTTTTTT. Translated: CASSPWGESLNTGELFF.

The V call is TRBV6-6, the J call TRBJ1-2, with TRBD1 matching over 11 bases. The CDR3 extends over 15 amino acids. V shed 4 bases and J 4 bases; nucleotides not matched to a gene: 5. The germline CDR1 and CDR2 sequences are MNHNY and SVGAGI (reference sequence). CDR3: CASSFRDRGIYGYTF. The CDR3 bases are TGTGCCAGCAGTTTCCGGGACAGGGGGATCTATGGCTACACCTTC.

The chain employs TRBV19 and TRBJ1-2; 9 bases align to TRBD1. The CDR3 spans 14 residues. Germline lookup yields CDR1 LNHDA and CDR2 SQIVND (reference sequence). The V gene end was trimmed by 5 bases and the J gene end by 7 bases; junction bases not matched to a gene: 8. CDR3 bases: TGTGCCAGTAGTCTCGGGACAGGGAAAACTGGCTACACCTTC. Amino acids: CASSLGTGKTGYTF. Variable domain in full (rest from reference TRBV19 and TRBJ1-2): DGGITQSPKYLFRKEGQNVTLSCEQNLNHDAMYWYRQDPGQGLRLIYYSQIVNDFQKGDIAEGYSVSREKKESFPLTVTSAQKNPTAFYLCASSLGTGKTGYTFGSGTRLTVV.

V gene TRBV4-1 combines with J gene TRBJ1-5; D is perhaps TRBD1 (5 bases). CDR3 length: 15 amino acids. From germline, CDR1 is MGHRA and CDR2 YSYEKL. The V end lost 6 bases, the J end lost 5 bases, and 17 bases lay between the germline ends. CDR3 sequence reads: CASRSLDSNHQPQHF. DNA of the CDR3: TGCGCCAGCAGATCCCTTGACAGCAACCATCAGCCCCAGCATTTT.

The rearrangement uses TRBV21-1 and TRBJ1-1; no DNA check was done on the table's D call, TRBD1. TRBV21-1 is termed a pseudogene. The CDR3 extends over 14 amino acids. The CDR3 region has the DNA TGTGCCAGCAGAGGGTGGACAGGGCTCTCTGAAGCTTTCTTT. This gives the protein CASRGWTGLSEAFF.

V and J are TRBV28 and TRBJ1-1; 9 nucleotides match TRBD1. CDR3 length: 16 amino acids. The ends lost 10 bases at V and 0 bases at J; junction bases unmatched: 12. Germline V gene data show CDR1 as MDHEN and CDR2 as SYDVKM. The CDR3 spells CATHPGDRVMNTEAFF. DNA for the CDR3: TGTGCCACCCATCCGGGGGACAGGGTGATGAACACTGAAGCTTTCTTT.